The clone carrying this TCR beta chain has ten or more counts. Antigen specificity is unknown. TCRdb re-derived calls from the reads in MiXCR, one entry per CDR3 protein. The sample lists under 250,000 distinct CDR3 sequences; 6% to 8% were seen once. The CDR3 loop spans 14 amino acids. The germline gives CDR1 SGHVS, CDR2 FQNEAQ. The V end lost 6 bases, the J end lost 1 base, and 12 bases lay between the germline ends. The source of the sample is a study of T cell repertoires in cytomegalovirus infection. Study-wide context: It was the public TCR beta signatures that indicated both CMV infection and matching HLA type.

Findings and limits, study-wide: In two of eight donors, the top clonotype was HLA-C-restricted CMV-specific.

The rearrangement uses TRBV7-8 and TRBJ1-1; D may be TRBD1 (5 bases). The sequencing sample was made of PBMCs. The TCR comes from a human donor in good health (CMV status not recorded). Some clones in this sample may be carry-over from other donors' samples. DNA of the CDR3: TGTGCCAGCAGACGCGACAGACAGAACACTGAAGCTTTCTTT. It codes for CASRRDRQNTEAFF.